The 12 T cell receptor beta chains below were found in one sample sequenced in a study of blood T cell repertoires in COVID-19. Sequencing was performed with immunoSEQ multiplex PCR; in TCRdb, only in-frame clones are kept and a portion is missing. The sample yields about 190,000 clones, roughly 80% seen once. Sample: peripheral blood. The receptors come from a man aged 45-65 years who had recovered from COVID-19.

The rearrangement joins TRBV18 to TRBJ2-3; D not certain. CDR3 size: 13 residues. Germline-derived CDR1 and CDR2 are KGHSH and LQKENI. V lost 0 bases, J lost 2 bases, and 3 bases lay in between. CDR3 protein: CASSPPNTDTQYF. In nucleotides, the CDR3 is TGTGCCAGCTCACCACCTAACACAGATACGCAGTATTTT.

In its sample, this clone was seen a few times. The chain combines TRBV19 with TRBJ1-5, with 10 bases that match TRBD1. V dropped 6 bases and J dropped 5; count of bases not matched to a gene: 1. The CDR3 is made up of 13 amino acids. CDR1 is LNHDA and CDR2 is SQIVND in the germline V gene (reference sequence). The CDR3 sequence: CASSGTGDQPQHF. In DNA form, the CDR3 reads TGTGCCAGTAGCGGGACAGGGGATCAGCCCCAGCATTTT.

This chain links TRBV6-5 with TRBJ1-1; D gene ambiguous. V shed 2 bases and J shed 6 bases, with 4 bases lying between them. The CDR3 consists of 11 residues. CDR1 is MNHEY, CDR2 SVGAGI, per germline. CDR3 nucleotide sequence: TGTGCCAGCAGTTACGGGCCTGAAGCTTTCTTT. The encoded protein is CASSYGPEAFF.

The chain uses TRBV19 and TRBJ1-2; 9 bases fit TRBD1. J lost 5 bases, V lost 5 bases, and 3 bases had no gene match. This CDR3 region has 13 residues. Germline CDR1 and CDR2: LNHDA and SQIVND (reference sequence). In DNA form, the CDR3 reads TGTGCCAGTAGTCGTGGGACAGGGTATGGCTACACCTTC. This encodes CASSRGTGYGYTF.

The CDR3 is CASKRDRAAETQYF. The CDR3 bases are TGTGCCAGTAAACGGGACAGGGCAGCAGAGACCCAGTACTTC. The chain joins TRBV6-4 to TRBJ2-5; 9 bases fit TRBD1. Unmatched junction bases numbered 9, after V lost 9 bases and J lost 4 bases. The CDR3 totals 14 residues. Germline V gene sequence: CDR1 MRHNA, CDR2 SNTAGT.

This chain uses TRBV2 with TRBJ2-1, with 10 nucleotides matching TRBD2. The germline V gene encodes CDR1 SNHLY and CDR2 FYNNEI. The CDR3 is 14 amino acids. Losses at the gene ends were 3 bases for V and 8 bases for J; bases not matched to a gene: 4. Here the CDR3 reads CASSDPSGSYEQFF. CDR3 bases: TGTGCCAGCAGTGATCCTAGCGGGAGCTATGAGCAGTTCTTC.

This clone was counted a single time. This chain joins TRBV7-3 and TRBJ2-1, with TRBD2 matching 7 bases. The germline CDR1 and CDR2 sequences are SGHTA and FQGTGA. Trimming took 5 bases from V and 7 from J; bases not matched to a gene: 17. The CDR3 runs 17 residues. In DNA, the CDR3 is TGTGCCAGCAGCAAATTCCCGGGCGGGAGTCAGCAGAATGAGCAGTTCTTC. Protein sequence: CASSKFPGGSQQNEQFF.

The V and J genes are TRBV11-3 and TRBJ2-5, with 13 bases matching TRBD2. This CDR3 is 15 amino acids long. CDR1 SGHNT and CDR2 YENEEA come from the germline V gene. After removal of 3 bases from V and 2 bases from J, the junction contained 0 bases not matched to a gene. CDR3 residues: CASSLGLAGQETQYF. DNA for the CDR3: TGTGCCAGCAGCTTGGGACTAGCGGGACAAGAGACCCAGTACTTC.

The V call is TRBV3-1 (or the pseudogene TRBV3-2), the J call TRBJ1-6; no reliable D call. In germline, CDR1 is LGHDT, CDR2 YNNKEL (reference sequence). Trimming cost V 0 bases and J 10 bases, with 13 bases left between them. The CDR3 length is 15 residues. The CDR3 spells CASSQDPRLGSPLHF. The CDR3, as DNA: TGTGCCAGCAGCCAAGATCCACGACTTGGGTCACCCCTCCACTTT.

The CDR3 loop is CASSLALGGGAGAPQETQYF. CDR3 nucleotide sequence: TGTGCCAGCAGTTTAGCATTGGGCGGGGGTGCAGGGGCCCCCCAAGAGACCCAGTACTTC. V gene TRBV28 combines with J gene TRBJ2-5, with TRBD2 as a possible D gene (7 bases). The V gene's germline CDR1 is MDHEN and CDR2 SYDVKM. The V end was cut by 2 bases, the J end by 1 base, with 26 bases between. The CDR3 consists of 20 residues.

CDR3 region: CAWSVSRLNQPQHF. DNA of the CDR3: TGTGCCTGGAGTGTATCCAGGCTCAATCAGCCCCAGCATTTT. This chain connects TRBV30 to TRBJ1-5; no definite D call. The germline V gene has CDR1 GTSNPN and CDR2 SVGIG (reference sequence). V was cut by 0 bases and J by 3 bases, with 9 bases left in between. This CDR3 is 14 amino acids long.

V and J are TRBV6-5 and TRBJ1-2; TRBD1 matches 10 bases. The V and J ends lost 0 bases and 11 bases, in that order; junction bases with no gene match: 3. The CDR3 is 13 residues long. Germline V gives CDR1 MNHEY, CDR2 SVGAGI. The chain's CDR3 is CASSYSGQGVYTF. In DNA form, the CDR3 reads TGTGCCAGCAGTTACTCTGGACAGGGGGTTTACACCTTC.